This TCR beta chain derives from a study of metastatic and nonmetastatic thyroid tumors. In the study overall: Samples came from malignant and benign thyroid patients, and repertoires were compared across blood and tumor or nodule tissue. Study-level points and caveats: Significantly higher TCR beta diversity was reportedly seen in malignant thyroid tumors than benign nodules, in blood and tumor.

This clone was observed at least ten times. Antigen: not known. Before thyroid surgery, none of the patients had received any treatment. From germline, CDR1 is DFQATT and CDR2 SNEGSKA (reference sequence). Trimming pared 2 bases from V and 2 bases from J, leaving 16 bases between. The CDR3 is 16 amino acids. Original processing notes: Construction of a distant-metastasis classifier for papillary thyroid cancer relied on CDR3 differences across clinicopathological groups. TCRdb re-processed the PCR reads through MiXCR. TCRdb's processing, not the authors' own work, is the source of the V and J calls. This sample has roughly 42,000 clones, with 18% found just once.

The TCR originated in a female donor with papillary thyroid cancer or a benign thyroid nodule (not recorded which). Some clones in this sample may be carry-over from other donors' samples. The rearrangement uses TRBV20-1 and TRBJ2-1; D not certain. Sequencing was carried out using tumor tissue. The CDR3: CSARRRDILTYNEQFF. The DNA of the CDR3 is TGCAGTGCTAGACGGCGCGATATACTAACCTACAATGAGCAGTTCTTC.